The T cell receptor (beta chain) under discussion was sequenced for a study of shared T cell receptors in the human thymus. V was trimmed by 8 bases and J by 0 bases, leaving 24 bases between them. Germline CDR1 is MNHEY and CDR2 is SMNVEV (reference sequence). This CDR3 has 18 residues. The protocol was immunoSEQ multiplex PCR, while the TCRdb copy is restricted to in-frame clones and leaves out a portion. The repertoire holds fewer than 700,000 clones, with around nine tenths as singletons. These same data were also listed under a study on human thymus T cells. That report notes: Thymic resections from corrective heart surgery supplied the tissue. Related research examined unrelated individuals and reported that their thymic repertoires overlapped highly.

J is TRBJ2-3 and V is TRBV27; D might be TRBD2 (6 bases). The TCR was taken from a boy under three years old with a congenital heart defect. Material for sequencing was thymocytes. CDR3 loop: CASGANRLVDPSTDTQYF. DNA for the CDR3: TGTGCCAGCGGCGCCAATAGACTAGTTGATCCTAGCACAGATACGCAGTATTTT.